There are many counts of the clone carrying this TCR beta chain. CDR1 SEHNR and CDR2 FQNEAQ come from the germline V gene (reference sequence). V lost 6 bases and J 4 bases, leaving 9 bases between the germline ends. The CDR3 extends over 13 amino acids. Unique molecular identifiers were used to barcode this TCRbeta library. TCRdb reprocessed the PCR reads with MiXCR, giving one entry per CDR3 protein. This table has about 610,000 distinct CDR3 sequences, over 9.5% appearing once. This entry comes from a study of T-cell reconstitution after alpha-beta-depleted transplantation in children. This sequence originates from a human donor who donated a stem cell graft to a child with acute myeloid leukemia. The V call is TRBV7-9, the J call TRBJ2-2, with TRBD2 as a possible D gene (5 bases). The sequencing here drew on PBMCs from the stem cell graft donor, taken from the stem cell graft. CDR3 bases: TGTGCCAGCAGTCGGGGTAGCACCGGGGAGCTGTTTTTT. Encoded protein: CASSRGSTGELFF.